This record covers a single TCR beta chain. This entry comes from a study of blood T cell repertoires in COVID-19. This CDR3 has 13 amino acids. The V gene's germline CDR1 is MGHDK and CDR2 SYGVNS. V was pared by 3 bases and J by 7 bases, with 13 bases between. The assay was immunoSEQ multiplex PCR, and TCRdb's table has in-frame clones only and misses some. The top ten hold about 2.1% of the sample, which has hundreds of thousands of clones, approximately 87% seen once. The sequencing sample was made of peripheral blood. The chain combines TRBV25-1 with TRBJ2-7, with D hard to call. The sequence was obtained from a woman in her sixties or seventies with COVID-19, enrolled during active disease. The CDR3 spells CASSDGSPWEQYF. CDR3 in DNA: TGTGCCAGCAGTGACGGGTCCCCCTGGGAGCAGTACTTC.